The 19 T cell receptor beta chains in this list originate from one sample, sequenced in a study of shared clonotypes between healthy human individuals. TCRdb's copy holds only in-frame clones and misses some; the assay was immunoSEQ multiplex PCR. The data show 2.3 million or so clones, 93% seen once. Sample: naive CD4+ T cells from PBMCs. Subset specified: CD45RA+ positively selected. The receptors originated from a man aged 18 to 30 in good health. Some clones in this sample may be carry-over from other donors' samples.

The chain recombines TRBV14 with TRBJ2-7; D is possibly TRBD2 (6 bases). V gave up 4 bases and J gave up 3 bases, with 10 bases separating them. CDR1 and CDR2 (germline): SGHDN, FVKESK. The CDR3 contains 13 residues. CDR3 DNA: TGTGCCAGCAGCCCCGGGACTCACTACGAGCAGTACTTC. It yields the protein CASSPGTHYEQYF.

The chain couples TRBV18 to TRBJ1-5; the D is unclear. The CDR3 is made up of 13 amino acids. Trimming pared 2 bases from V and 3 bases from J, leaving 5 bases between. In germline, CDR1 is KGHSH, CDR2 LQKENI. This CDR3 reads CASSPNNNQPQHF. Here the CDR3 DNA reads TGTGCCAGCTCACCAAACAACAATCAGCCCCAGCATTTT.

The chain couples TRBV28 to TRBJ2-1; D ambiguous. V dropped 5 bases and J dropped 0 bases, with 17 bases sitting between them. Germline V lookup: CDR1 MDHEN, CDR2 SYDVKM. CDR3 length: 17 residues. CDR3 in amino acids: CASSRPPAIPSYNEQFF. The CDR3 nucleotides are TGTGCCAGCAGTCGTCCCCCCGCGATTCCCTCCTACAATGAGCAGTTCTTC.

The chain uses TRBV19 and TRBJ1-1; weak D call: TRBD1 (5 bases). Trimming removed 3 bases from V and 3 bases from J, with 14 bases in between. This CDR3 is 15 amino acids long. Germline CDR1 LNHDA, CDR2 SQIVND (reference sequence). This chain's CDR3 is CASSIIRGGDTEAFF. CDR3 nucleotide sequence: TGTGCCAGTAGTATTATCCGGGGCGGGGACACTGAAGCTTTCTTT.

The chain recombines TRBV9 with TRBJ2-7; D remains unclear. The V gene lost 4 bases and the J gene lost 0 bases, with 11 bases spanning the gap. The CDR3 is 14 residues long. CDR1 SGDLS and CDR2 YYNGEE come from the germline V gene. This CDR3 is CASSPISDSYEQYF. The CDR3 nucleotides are TGTGCCAGCAGCCCCATAAGCGACTCCTACGAGCAGTACTTC.

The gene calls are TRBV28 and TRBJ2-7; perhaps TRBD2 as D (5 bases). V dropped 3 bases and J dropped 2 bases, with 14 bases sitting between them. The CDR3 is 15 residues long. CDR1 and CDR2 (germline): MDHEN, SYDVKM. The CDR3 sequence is CASSLASGVTYEQYF. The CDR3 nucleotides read TGTGCCAGCAGTTTGGCTTCCGGGGTAACCTACGAGCAGTACTTC. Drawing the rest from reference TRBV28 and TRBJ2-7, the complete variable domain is DVKVTQSSRYLVKRTGEKVFLECVQDMDHENMFWYRQDPGLGLRLIYFSYDVKMKEKGDIPEGYSVSREKKERFSLILESASTNQTSMYLCASSLASGVTYEQYFGPGTRLTVT.

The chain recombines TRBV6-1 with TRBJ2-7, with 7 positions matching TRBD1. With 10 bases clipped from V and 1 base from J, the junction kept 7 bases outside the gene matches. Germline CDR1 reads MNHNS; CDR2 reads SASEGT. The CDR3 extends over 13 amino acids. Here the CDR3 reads CATNRDRSYEQYF. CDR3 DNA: TGTGCCACTAACCGGGACAGATCCTACGAGCAGTACTTC.

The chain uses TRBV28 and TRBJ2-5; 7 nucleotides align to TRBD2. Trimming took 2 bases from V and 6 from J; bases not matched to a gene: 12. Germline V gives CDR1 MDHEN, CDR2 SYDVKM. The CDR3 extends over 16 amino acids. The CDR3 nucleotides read TGTGCCAGCAGTTTAAGGGCGGGAGACCCGTTAAAGACCCAGTACTTC. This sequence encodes CASSLRAGDPLKTQYF.

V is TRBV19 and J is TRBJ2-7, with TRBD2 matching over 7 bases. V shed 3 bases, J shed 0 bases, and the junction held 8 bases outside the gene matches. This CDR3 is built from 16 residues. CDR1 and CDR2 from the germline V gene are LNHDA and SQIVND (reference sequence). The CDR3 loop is CASSIGLGGSSYEQYF. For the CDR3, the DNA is TGTGCCAGTAGTATTGGCCTCGGCGGGAGCTCCTACGAGCAGTACTTC.

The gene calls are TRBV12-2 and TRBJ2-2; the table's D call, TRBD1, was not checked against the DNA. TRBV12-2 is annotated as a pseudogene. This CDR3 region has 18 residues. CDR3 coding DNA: TGTGCAAGTCGCTTGACGGAAAATCGGACACCAAACACCGGGGAGCTGTTTTTT. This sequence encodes CASRLTENRTPNTGELFF.

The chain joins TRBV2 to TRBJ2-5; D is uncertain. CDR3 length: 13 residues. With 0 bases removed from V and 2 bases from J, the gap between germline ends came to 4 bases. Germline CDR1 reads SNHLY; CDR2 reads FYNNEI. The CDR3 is CASSEARQETQYF. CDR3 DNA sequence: TGTGCCAGCAGTGAAGCGCGGCAAGAGACCCAGTACTTC.

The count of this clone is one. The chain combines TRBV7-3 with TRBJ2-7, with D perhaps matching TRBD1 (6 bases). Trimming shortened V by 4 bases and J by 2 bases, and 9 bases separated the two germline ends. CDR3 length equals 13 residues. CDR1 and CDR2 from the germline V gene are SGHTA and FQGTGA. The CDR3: CASSSDSPYEQYF. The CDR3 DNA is TGTGCCAGCAGCTCGGACAGCCCCTACGAGCAGTACTTC.

The CDR3 is CASSENRADTQYF. The CDR3 bases are TGTGCCAGCAGCGAAAACAGAGCCGATACGCAGTATTTT. V is TRBV7-2 and J is TRBJ2-3, with D unclear. Germline V gene sequence: CDR1 SGHTA, CDR2 FQGNSA. The CDR3 is made up of 13 amino acids. The germline V and J ends were trimmed by 5 bases and 6 bases, with 12 bases remaining between them.

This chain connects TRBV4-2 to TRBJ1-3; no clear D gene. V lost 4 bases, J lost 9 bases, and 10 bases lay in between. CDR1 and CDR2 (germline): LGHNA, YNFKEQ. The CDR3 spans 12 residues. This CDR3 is CASSPGPGTIYF. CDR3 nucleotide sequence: TGTGCCAGCAGCCCCGGCCCAGGCACCATATATTTT.

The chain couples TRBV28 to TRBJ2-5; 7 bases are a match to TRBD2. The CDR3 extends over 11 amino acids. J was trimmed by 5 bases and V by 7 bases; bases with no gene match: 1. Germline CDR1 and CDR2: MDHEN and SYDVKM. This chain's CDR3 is CASMGGETQYF. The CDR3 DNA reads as TGTGCCAGCATGGGAGGGGAGACCCAGTACTTC. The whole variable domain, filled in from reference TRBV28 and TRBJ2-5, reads DVKVTQSSRYLVKRTGEKVFLECVQDMDHENMFWYRQDPGLGLRLIYFSYDVKMKEKGDIPEGYSVSREKKERFSLILESASTNQTSMYLCASMGGETQYFGPGTRLLVL.

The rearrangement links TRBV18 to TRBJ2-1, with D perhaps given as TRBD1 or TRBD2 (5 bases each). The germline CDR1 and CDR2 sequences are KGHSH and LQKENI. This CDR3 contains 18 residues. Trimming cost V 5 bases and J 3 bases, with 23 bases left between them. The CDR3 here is CASSTYQDIGTGYNEQFF. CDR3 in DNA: TGTGCCAGCTCAACCTACCAAGATATAGGGACGGGCTACAATGAGCAGTTCTTC.

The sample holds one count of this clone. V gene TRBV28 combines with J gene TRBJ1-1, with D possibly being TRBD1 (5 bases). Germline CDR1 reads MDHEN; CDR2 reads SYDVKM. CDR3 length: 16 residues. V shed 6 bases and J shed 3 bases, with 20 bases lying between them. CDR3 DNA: TGTGCCAGCAGCCCACCCCGGGCGTGGGGGGACACTGAAGCTTTCTTT. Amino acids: CASSPPRAWGDTEAFF.

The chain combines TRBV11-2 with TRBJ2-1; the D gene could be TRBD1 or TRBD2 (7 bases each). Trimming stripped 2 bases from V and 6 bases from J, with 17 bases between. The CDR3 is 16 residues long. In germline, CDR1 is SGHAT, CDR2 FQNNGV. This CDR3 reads CASSLQLPGGGNEQFF. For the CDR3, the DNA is TGTGCCAGCAGCTTACAGTTACCAGGGGGGGGCAATGAGCAGTTCTTC.

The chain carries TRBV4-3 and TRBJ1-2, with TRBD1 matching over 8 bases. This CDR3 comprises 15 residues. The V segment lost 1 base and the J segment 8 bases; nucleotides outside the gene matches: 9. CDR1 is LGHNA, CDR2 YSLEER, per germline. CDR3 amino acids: CASSQGIQGGVGYTF. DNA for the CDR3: TGCGCCAGCAGCCAAGGGATACAGGGGGGCGTGGGCTACACCTTC.